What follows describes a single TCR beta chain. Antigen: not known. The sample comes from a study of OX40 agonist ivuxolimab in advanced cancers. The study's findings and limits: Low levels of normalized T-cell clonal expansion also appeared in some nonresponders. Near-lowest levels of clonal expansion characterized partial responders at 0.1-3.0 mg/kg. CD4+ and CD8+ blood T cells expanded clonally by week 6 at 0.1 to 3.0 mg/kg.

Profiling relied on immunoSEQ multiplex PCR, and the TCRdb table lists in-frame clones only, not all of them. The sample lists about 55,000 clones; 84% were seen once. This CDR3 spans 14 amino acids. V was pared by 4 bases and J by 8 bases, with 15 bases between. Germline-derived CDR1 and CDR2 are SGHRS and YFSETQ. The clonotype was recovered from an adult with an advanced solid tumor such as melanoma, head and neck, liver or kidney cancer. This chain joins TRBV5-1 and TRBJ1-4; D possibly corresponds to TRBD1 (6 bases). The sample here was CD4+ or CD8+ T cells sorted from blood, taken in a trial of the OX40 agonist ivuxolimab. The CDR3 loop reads CASSPDSVQEKLFF. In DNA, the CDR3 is TGCGCCAGCAGCCCGGACAGCGTACAAGAAAAACTGTTTTTT.